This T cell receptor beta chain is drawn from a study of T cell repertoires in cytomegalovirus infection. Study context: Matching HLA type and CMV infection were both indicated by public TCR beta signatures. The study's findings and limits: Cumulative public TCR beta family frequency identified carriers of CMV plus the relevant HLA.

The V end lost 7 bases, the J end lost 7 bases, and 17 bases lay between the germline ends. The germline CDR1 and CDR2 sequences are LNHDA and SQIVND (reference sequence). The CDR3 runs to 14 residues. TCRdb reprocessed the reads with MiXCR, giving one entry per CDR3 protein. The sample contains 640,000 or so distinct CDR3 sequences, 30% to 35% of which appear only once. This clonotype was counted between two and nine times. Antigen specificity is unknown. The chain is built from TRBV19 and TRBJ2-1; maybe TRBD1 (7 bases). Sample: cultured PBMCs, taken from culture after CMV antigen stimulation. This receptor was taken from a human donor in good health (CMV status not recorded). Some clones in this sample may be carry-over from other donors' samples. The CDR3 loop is CASKSQGGLNEQFF. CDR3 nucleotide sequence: TGTGCCAGTAAATCCCAGGGGGGATTGAATGAGCAGTTCTTC. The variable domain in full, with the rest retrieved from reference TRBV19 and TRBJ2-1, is DGGITQSPKYLFRKEGQNVTLSCEQNLNHDAMYWYRQDPGQGLRLIYYSQIVNDFQKGDIAEGYSVSREKKESFPLTVTSAQKNPTAFYLCASKSQGGLNEQFFGPGTRLTVL.